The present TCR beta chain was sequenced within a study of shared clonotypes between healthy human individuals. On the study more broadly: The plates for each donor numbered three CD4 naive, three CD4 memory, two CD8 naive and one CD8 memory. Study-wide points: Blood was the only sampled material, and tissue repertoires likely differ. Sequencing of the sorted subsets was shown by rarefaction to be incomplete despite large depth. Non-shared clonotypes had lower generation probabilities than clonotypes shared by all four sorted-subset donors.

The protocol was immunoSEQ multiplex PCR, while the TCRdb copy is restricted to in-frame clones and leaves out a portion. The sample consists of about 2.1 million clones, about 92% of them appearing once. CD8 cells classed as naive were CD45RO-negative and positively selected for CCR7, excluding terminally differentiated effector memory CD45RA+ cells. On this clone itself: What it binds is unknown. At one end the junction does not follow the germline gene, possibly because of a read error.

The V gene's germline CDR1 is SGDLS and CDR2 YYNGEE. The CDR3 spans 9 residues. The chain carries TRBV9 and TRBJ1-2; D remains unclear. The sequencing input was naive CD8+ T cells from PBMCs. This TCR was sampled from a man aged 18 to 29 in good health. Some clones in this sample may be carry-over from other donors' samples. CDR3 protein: CASSVGGPF. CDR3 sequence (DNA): TGTGCCAGCAGCGTAGGTGGACCCTTC.